This is a list of T cell receptor beta chains from one sample in a study of OX40 agonist ivuxolimab in advanced cancers. The repertoire was sequenced with immunoSEQ multiplex PCR; TCRdb's copy has only in-frame clones and lacks some. The sample has fewer than 70,000 clones; roughly 90% are singletons. The material was CD4+ or CD8+ T cells sorted from blood, obtained in a trial of the OX40 agonist ivuxolimab. These receptor sequences come from an adult with an advanced solid tumor such as melanoma, head and neck, liver or kidney cancer. Each CDR3 is given with its conserved first and last residue. The D gene is left open where the match is weak. Clone size is given for some rows only: seen once, a few or many times, or a class if the clone is expanded.

size: .; D: TRBD2; J: TRBJ2-1; V: TRBV12-5; DNA: TGTGCTAGTGGTTTGGGACTAGCGGGAGAGGGGAATGAGCAGTTCTTC; CDR3: CASGLGLAGEGNEQFF
size: .; D: .; J: TRBJ1-1; V: TRBV10-1; DNA: TGCGCCAGCAGTGAGTCCCCAGGGCGCACTGAAGCTTTCTTT; CDR3: CASSESPGRTEAFF
size: .; D: .; J: TRBJ2-2; V: TRBV28; DNA: TGTGCCAGCAGAAGTTTCAGGGCGAACACCGGGGAGCTGTTTTTT; CDR3: CASRSFRANTGELFF
size: once; D: TRBD2; J: TRBJ2-5; V: TRBV6-5; DNA: TGTGCCAGCGAAAGTTTAGCGGGAGAAGAGACCCAGTACTTC; CDR3: CASESLAGEETQYF
size: once; D: TRBD2; J: TRBJ2-1; V: TRBV7-9; DNA: TGTGCCAGCAGCCTGCGAAGAGGGAGGGCCGAAGATGAGCAGTTCTTC; CDR3: CASSLRRGRAEDEQFF
size: .; D: TRBD2; J: TRBJ2-1; V: TRBV5-6; DNA: TGTGCCAGCAGCTTGCCCACTAGCGGTATATACAATGAGCAGTTCTTC; CDR3: CASSLPTSGIYNEQFF
size: .; D: .; J: TRBJ2-1; V: TRBV6-5; DNA: TGTGCCAGCAGTGTGGCGGGGGCTATCAATGAGCAGTTCTTC; CDR3: CASSVAGAINEQFF
size: .; D: .; J: TRBJ2-7; V: TRBV6-5; DNA: TGTGCCAGCACTGAAGCGGATAGCTCCTACGAGCAGTACTTC; CDR3: CASTEADSSYEQYF
size: .; D: .; J: TRBJ2-7; V: TRBV28; DNA: TGTGCCAGCAGCCCCTTAGGGGGGGCCGAAGAGCAGTACTTC; CDR3: CASSPLGGAEEQYF
size: .; D: .; J: TRBJ2-3; V: TRBV2; DNA: TGTGCCAGCCTAGATCCCACAGATACGCAGTATTTT; CDR3: CASLDPTDTQYF
size: .; D: .; J: TRBJ2-3; V: TRBV7-9; DNA: TGTGCCAGCAGCTCCCCTCGGGATACGCAGTATTTT; CDR3: CASSSPRDTQYF
size: .; D: .; J: TRBJ2-3; V: TRBV4-1; DNA: TGCGCCAGCAGCCTCGGGACAGATACGCAGTATTTT; CDR3: CASSLGTDTQYF
size: .; D: .; J: TRBJ2-2; V: TRBV7-9; DNA: TGTGCCAGCAGCCAAACAACCGGGGGCACCGGGGAGCTGTTTTTT; CDR3: CASSQTTGGTGELFF
size: .; D: TRBD1; J: TRBJ2-1; V: TRBV14; DNA: TGTGCCAGCAGCCAAGGGACAGGGTGGGATGAGCAGTTCTTC; CDR3: CASSQGTGWDEQFF
size: .; D: .; J: TRBJ2-2; V: TRBV5-1; DNA: TGCGCCAGCAGCTTCGACGGTGGCACCGGGGAGCTGTTTTTT; CDR3: CASSFDGGTGELFF
size: .; D: .; J: TRBJ1-1; V: TRBV25-1; DNA: TGTGCCAGCAGTCCCACAGGGCCCCGGAACACTGAAGCTTTCTTT; CDR3: CASSPTGPRNTEAFF
size: .; D: .; J: TRBJ2-3; V: TRBV4-1; DNA: TGCGCCAGCAGCCACCCCTTAGGGGGGAGGGCCGGGAGCACAGATACGCAGTATTTT; CDR3: CASSHPLGGRAGSTDTQYF
size: .; D: .; J: TRBJ2-1; V: TRBV9; DNA: TGTGCCAGCAGCGTCACAAACAATGAGCAGTTCTTC; CDR3: CASSVTNNEQFF
size: .; D: TRBD1; J: TRBJ1-2; V: TRBV29-1; DNA: TGCAGCGTTGTTGGTCGACAGGGGAACTATGGCTACACCTTC; CDR3: CSVVGRQGNYGYTF
size: .; D: TRBD2; J: TRBJ2-7; V: TRBV29-1; DNA: TGCAGCGTGGCGGGAGGCAGTTCCTACGAGCAGTACTTC; CDR3: CSVAGGSSYEQYF
size: .; D: .; J: TRBJ1-1; V: TRBV29-1; DNA: TGCAGCGTCCTCGCAGGGACGCCGGTGGACACTGAAGCTTTCTTT; CDR3: CSVLAGTPVDTEAFF
size: .; D: .; J: TRBJ2-7; V: TRBV7-9; DNA: TGTGCCAGCAGTTTCACCGGGACGTACAACGGGGAGCAGTACTTC; CDR3: CASSFTGTYNGEQYF
size: .; D: TRBD1; J: TRBJ1-1; V: TRBV9; DNA: TGTGCCAGCACCCGGGGGGGACAGGGAGTGAACACTGAAGCTTTCTTT; CDR3: CASTRGGQGVNTEAFF
size: once; D: .; J: TRBJ2-7; V: TRBV29-1; DNA: TGCAGCGTTGAAGAAGGGACAAGGAGCTCCTACGAGCAGTACTTC; CDR3: CSVEEGTRSSYEQYF
size: .; D: .; J: TRBJ2-3; V: TRBV21-1; DNA: TGTGCCAGCAGCACTTTACCGGACACGTTATCAGACGGTACGCAGTATTTT; CDR3: CASSTLPDTLSDGTQYF
size: .; D: TRBD1; J: TRBJ2-1; V: TRBV25-1; DNA: TGTGCCAGCAGTGAGCCGACAGGGGCTGAGCAGTTCTTC; CDR3: CASSEPTGAEQFF
size: .; D: .; J: TRBJ2-3; V: TRBV14; DNA: TGTGCCAGCAGCCGAGGCGCCGAGGACTACTTCACAGATACGCAGTATTTT; CDR3: CASSRGAEDYFTDTQYF
size: .; D: TRBD2; J: TRBJ2-3; V: TRBV9; DNA: TGTGCCAGCAGTAAGACTAGCGGGAGCACAGATACGCAGTATTTT; CDR3: CASSKTSGSTDTQYF
size: .; D: .; J: TRBJ1-4; V: TRBV7-2; DNA: TGTGCCAGCAGCTTAGTCAGTTTGGGTGAAAAACTGTTTTTT; CDR3: CASSLVSLGEKLFF